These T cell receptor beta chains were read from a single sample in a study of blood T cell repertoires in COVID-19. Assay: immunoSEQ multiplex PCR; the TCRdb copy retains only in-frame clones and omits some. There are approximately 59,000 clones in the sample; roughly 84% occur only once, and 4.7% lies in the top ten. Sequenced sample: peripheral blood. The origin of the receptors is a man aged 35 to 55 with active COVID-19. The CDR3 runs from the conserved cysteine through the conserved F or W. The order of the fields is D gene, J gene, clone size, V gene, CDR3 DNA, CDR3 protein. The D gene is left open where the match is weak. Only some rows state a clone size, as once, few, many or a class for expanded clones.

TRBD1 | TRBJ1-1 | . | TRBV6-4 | TGTGCCAGCAGTGACAGGGGGCTGACTTTCTTT | CASSDRGLTFF
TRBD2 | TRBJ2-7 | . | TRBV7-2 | TGTGCCAGCAGCTTAGATACTAGCGGACTCTACGAGCAGTACTTC | CASSLDTSGLYEQYF
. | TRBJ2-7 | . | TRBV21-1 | TGTGCCCGCCGCGCGTACGAGCAGTACTTC | CARRAYEQYF
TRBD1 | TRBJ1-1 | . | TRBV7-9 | TGTGCCAGCACCACCTCCGGGACAGCGAACACTGAAGCTTTCTTT | CASTTSGTANTEAFF
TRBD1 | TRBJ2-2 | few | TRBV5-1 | TGCGCCAGCAGCAAAGGACAGGGGCGGAGGAGGGAGCTGTTTTTT | CASSKGQGRRRELFF
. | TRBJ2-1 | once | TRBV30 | TGTGCCTGGAGTGTAACCTATCAAGAGGTGGGTGAGCAGTTCTTC | CAWSVTYQEVGEQFF
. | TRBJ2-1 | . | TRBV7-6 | TGTGCCAGCAGCTTAGTCCCTACTTCCGGGTCGGAGCAGTTCTTC | CASSLVPTSGSEQFF
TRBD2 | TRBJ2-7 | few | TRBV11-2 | TGTGCCAGCAGCTTACACTCGGGAGGACCCGGGGAGCAGTACTTC | CASSLHSGGPGEQYF
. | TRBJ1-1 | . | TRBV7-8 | TGTGCCAGCAGCTTGTACGGGGGGGACACTGAAGCTTTCTTT | CASSLYGGDTEAFF
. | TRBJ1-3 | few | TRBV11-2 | TGTGCCAGCAGCTCTGCTACCGAGGTCCACGGTGGAAACACCATATATTTT | CASSSATEVHGGNTIYF
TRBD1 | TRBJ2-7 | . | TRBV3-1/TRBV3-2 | TGTGCCAGCAGCCACCCGGGACAGTTACCCTACGAGCAGTACTTC | CASSHPGQLPYEQYF
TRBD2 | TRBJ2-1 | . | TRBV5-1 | TGCGCCAGCAGCTCACCTAGCGGGCTCAATGAGCAGTTCTTC | CASSSPSGLNEQFF
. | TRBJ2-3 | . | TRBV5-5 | TGTGCCAGCAGCTTGGCCGATCGACAACCCTCCACAGATACGCAGTATTTT | CASSLADRQPSTDTQYF
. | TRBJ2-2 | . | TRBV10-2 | TGCGCCTGCAGGGGGGGAGGGCCAAACACCGGGGAGCTGTTTTTT | CACRGGGPNTGELFF
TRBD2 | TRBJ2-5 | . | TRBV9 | TGTGCCAGCAGCCCATCACTAGCGCCAACGAAAGAGACCCAGTACTTC | CASSPSLAPTKETQYF
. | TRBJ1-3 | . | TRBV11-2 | TGTGCCAGCAGCTTGGACTCCTTCTCTGGAAACACCATATATTTT | CASSLDSFSGNTIYF
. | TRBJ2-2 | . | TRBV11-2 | TGTGCCAGCAGCTCCACGAACACCGGGGAGCTGTTTTTT | CASSSTNTGELFF
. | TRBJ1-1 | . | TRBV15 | TGTGCCACCAGCACCAGAGGCAGAAGGACTGAAGCTTTCTTT | CATSTRGRRTEAFF
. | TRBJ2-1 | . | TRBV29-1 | TGCAGCGTTCGGGGTTACAATGAGCAGTTCTTC | CSVRGYNEQFF
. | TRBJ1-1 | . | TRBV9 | TGTGCCAGCAGCCCAGCCGGGACATCGGGGATTGAAGCTTTCTTT | CASSPAGTSGIEAFF
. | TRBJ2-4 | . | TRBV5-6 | TGTGCCAGCAGTCGGGCCTTTCAGGGCGCCAAAAACATTCAGTACTTC | CASSRAFQGAKNIQYF
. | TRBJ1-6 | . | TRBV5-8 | TGTGCCAGCAGCTTCGGACAGTCCAATTCACCCCTCCACTTT | CASSFGQSNSPLHF
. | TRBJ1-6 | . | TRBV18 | TGTGCCAGCTCAAGAACCGGGTTTATGGAGTCACCCCTCCACTTT | CASSRTGFMESPLHF
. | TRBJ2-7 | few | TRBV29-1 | TGCAGCGTTGTTAGCAGGGACTACGAGCAGTACTTC | CSVVSRDYEQYF
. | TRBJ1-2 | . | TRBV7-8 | TGTGCCAGCAGCTCCTCGGCTCGGGGGATATTAAGGAACTATGGCTACACCTTC | CASSSSARGILRNYGYTF
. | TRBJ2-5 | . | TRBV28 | TGTGCCAGCAGTTTTGAGGCTGGAGAGACCCAGTACTTC | CASSFEAGETQYF
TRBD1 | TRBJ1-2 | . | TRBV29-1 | TGCAGCGGGGGACAGGGGACAGAAGGCTATGGCTACACCTTC | CSGGQGTEGYGYTF
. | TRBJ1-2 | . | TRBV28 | TGTGCCAGCAGTCCCGGGAACTATGGCTACACCTTC | CASSPGNYGYTF
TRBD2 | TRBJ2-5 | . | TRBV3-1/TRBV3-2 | TGTGCCAGCAGCCTTGGGGCCCTGGCGGGGGGGACCCAGTACTTC | CASSLGALAGGTQYF
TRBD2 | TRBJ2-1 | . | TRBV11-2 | TGTGCCAGCAGCCCCCGGGGACTAGCGGGAGGGCCCCATGAGCAGTTCTTC | CASSPRGLAGGPHEQFF
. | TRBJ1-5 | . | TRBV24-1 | TGTGCCACCGGTGACGGTCAATTTGCCCAGCCCCAGCATTTT | CATGDGQFAQPQHF
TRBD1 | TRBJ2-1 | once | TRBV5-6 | TGTGCCAGCAGCTTTGGGACAGGGGACAATGAGCAGTTCTTC | CASSFGTGDNEQFF
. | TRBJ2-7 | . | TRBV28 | TGTGCCAGCAGTTTCACCTACGAGCAGTACTTC | CASSFTYEQYF
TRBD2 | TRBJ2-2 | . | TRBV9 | TGTGCCAGCAGCGTAGAGGCGGGAGGGGACACCGGGGAGCTGTTTTTT | CASSVEAGGDTGELFF
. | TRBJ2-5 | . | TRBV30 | TGTGCCTGGAAGACTAGTGGGGCTATTCAAGAGACCCAGTACTTC | CAWKTSGAIQETQYF